The 27 T cell receptor beta chains reported below all come from one sample, sequenced in a study of cytomegalovirus exposure and HLA in healthy donors. Generated by immunoSEQ multiplex PCR, the TCRdb table keeps only in-frame clones and is missing some. The repertoire holds some 130,000 clones, with 89% as singletons. Specimen: PBMCs. The receptors come from a woman younger than 30 in good health and CMV-seronegative.

This chain links TRBV2 with TRBJ2-2; D ambiguous. The CDR3 has 12 residues. In germline, CDR1 is SNHLY, CDR2 FYNNEI. The V end was cut by 4 bases, the J end by 6 bases, with 6 bases between. In DNA, the CDR3 is TGTGCCAGCAGTGTTCTTTCCGGGGAGCTGTTTTTT. This translates into CASSVLSGELFF.

A few counts support this clone. This chain connects TRBV7-9 to TRBJ1-6, with D tentatively TRBD1 (5 bases). Trimming took 1 base from V and 10 from J, leaving 11 bases between them. The CDR3 extends over 14 amino acids. CDR1 and CDR2 (germline): SEHNR, FQNEAQ (reference sequence). CDR3 region: CASSLGRGRSPLHF. CDR3 nucleotides: TGTGCCAGCAGCTTAGGGAGGGGAAGATCACCCCTCCACTTT. Using reference TRBV7-9 and TRBJ1-6 for the parts outside the CDR3, the full variable domain is DTGVSQNPRHKITKRGQNVTFRCDPISEHNRLYWYRQTLGQGPEFLTYFQNEAQLEKSRLLSDRFSAERPKGSFSTLEIQRTEQGDSAMYLCASSLGRGRSPLHFGNGTRLTVT.

Regarding this clone: Distinct nucleotide sequences in the sample also encode this CDR3. V gene TRBV7-9 combines with J gene TRBJ1-1; tentative D call: TRBD1 (5 bases). Looked up from germline, CDR1 is SEHNR and CDR2 is FQNEAQ (reference sequence). The CDR3 has 13 amino acids. Deletions cut 5 bases from V and 5 bases from J, with 12 bases between. CDR3 residues: CASSRLGGTEAFF. For the CDR3, the DNA is TGTGCCAGCAGCCGACTGGGGGGTACTGAAGCTTTCTTT.

V is TRBV6-5 and J is TRBJ1-1, with D possibly being TRBD1 (5 bases). The CDR3 sequence is 13 residues long. In germline, CDR1 is MNHEY, CDR2 SVGAGI. V was clipped by 6 bases and J by 3 bases, with 11 bases between them. In DNA form, the CDR3 reads TGTGCCAGCAGGACAGACTCCTACACTGAAGCTTTCTTT. Translating gives CASRTDSYTEAFF.

The sample holds a few counts of this clone. The chain recombines TRBV4-1 with TRBJ1-5; D gene ambiguous. The germline V and J ends were trimmed by 1 base and 3 bases, with 7 bases remaining between them. The CDR3 consists of 14 residues. Germline CDR1 reads MGHRA; CDR2 reads YSYEKL. The CDR3 loop is CASSQGGLNQPQHF. The CDR3 DNA is TGCGCCAGCAGCCAAGGAGGGCTCAATCAGCCCCAGCATTTT.

The chain has TRBV6-1 and TRBJ1-1; D is ambiguous. The CDR3 is made up of 12 amino acids. The germline gives CDR1 MNHNS, CDR2 SASEGT. The germline V and J ends were trimmed by 5 bases and 4 bases, with 8 bases remaining between them. CDR3 protein: CASSRRPTEAFF. CDR3 DNA: TGTGCCAGCAGTCGGCGGCCCACTGAAGCTTTCTTT.

The chain carries TRBV7-8 and TRBJ2-7, with D possibly TRBD1 on 6 matching bases. Germline CDR1 and CDR2: SGHVS and FQNEAQ. Trimming took off 4 bases at V and 1 base at J, with 23 bases between the two ends. The CDR3 runs 18 residues. CDR3 coding DNA: TGTGCCAGCAGCTCTATGGGACAAGGGGACCGACCTTCCTACGAGCAGTACTTC. Translation: CASSSMGQGDRPSYEQYF.

The rearrangement links TRBV2 to TRBJ1-3, with D unresolved. Trimming pared 6 bases from V and 0 bases from J, leaving 6 bases between. The germline CDR1 and CDR2 sequences are SNHLY and FYNNEI. The CDR3 length is 13 residues. CDR3: CASRQYSGNTIYF. The CDR3, as DNA: TGTGCCAGCAGGCAGTACTCTGGAAACACCATATATTTT.

CDR3 sequence: CASNPHVETQYF. CDR3 bases: TGTGCCAGCAATCCCCATGTAGAGACCCAGTACTTC. This chain connects TRBV2 to TRBJ2-5; no clear D gene. The germline gives CDR1 SNHLY, CDR2 FYNNEI. V was clipped by 7 bases and J by 4 bases, with 10 bases between them. There are 12 residues in the CDR3.

The genes are TRBV7-9 and TRBJ2-1; 8 bases align to TRBD1. Germline-derived CDR1 and CDR2 are SEHNR and FQNEAQ (reference sequence). The CDR3 has 12 amino acids. Unmatched junction bases numbered 6, after V lost 5 bases and J lost 12 bases. The CDR3 DNA reads TGTGCCAGCAGCCAAGGGACAGGCCCGCAGTTCTTC. Amino acid sequence: CASSQGTGPQFF.

This clone was counted once. A junction end diverges from the germline sequence, so it may reflect a read error. This chain joins TRBV9 and TRBJ2-1; 13 bases are shared with TRBD2. This CDR3 is 13 amino acids long. Germline V gene data show CDR1 as SGDLS and CDR2 as YYNGEE. CDR3 DNA sequence: TGTGCCAGCAGCCTACTAGCGGGGGGGGCCGAAATCTTC. Amino acid sequence: CASSLLAGGAEIF.

The chain is built from TRBV7-9 and TRBJ1-1; tentative D call: TRBD1 (5 bases). CDR3 size: 12 residues. Trimming took off 10 bases at V and 5 bases at J, with 14 bases between the two ends. The germline V gene has CDR1 SEHNR and CDR2 FQNEAQ (reference sequence). CDR3 DNA: TGTGCCACGGACACTGGCGCTACTGAAGCTTTCTTT. It yields the protein CATDTGATEAFF.

The chain couples TRBV5-6 to TRBJ1-6; 10 bases are a match to TRBD1. The J segment lost 7 bases and the V segment lost 0 bases, leaving 4 bases of the junction unmatched. In germline, CDR1 is SGHDT, CDR2 YYEEEE. CDR3 length: 16 amino acids. CDR3 residues: CASSLDWGQGNSPLHF. CDR3 nucleotide sequence: TGTGCCAGCAGCTTGGATTGGGGACAGGGGAATTCACCCCTCCACTTT.

The chain has TRBV19 and TRBJ1-3; no reliable D call. The CDR3 consists of 15 residues. Germline V gene data show CDR1 as LNHDA and CDR2 as SQIVND (reference sequence). V gave up 2 bases and J gave up 0 bases, with 8 bases separating them. DNA for the CDR3: TGTGCCAGTAGTATATCGGTATACTCTGGAAACACCATATATTTT. Encoded protein: CASSISVYSGNTIYF.

The chain links TRBV4-1 to TRBJ2-1; D remains unclear. With 3 bases removed from V and 1 base from J, the gap between germline ends came to 16 bases. Germline loops: CDR1 MGHRA, CDR2 YSYEKL. This CDR3 region has 17 residues. CDR3 loop: CASSQYGPGGSYNEQFF. The CDR3 DNA follows: TGCGCCAGCAGCCAGTACGGTCCGGGTGGGTCCTACAATGAGCAGTTCTTC.

The V and J genes are TRBV27 and TRBJ2-5, with D tentatively TRBD2 (5 bases). The CDR3 spans 15 residues. Germline V gene sequence: CDR1 MNHEY, CDR2 SMNVEV (reference sequence). Trimming took 7 bases from V and 4 from J, leaving 19 bases between them. The CDR3 region has the DNA TGTGCCAGCATCCCTAACCCCGCGGCGGGAGAGACCCAGTACTTC. Translation: CASIPNPAAGETQYF.

The V gene is TRBV5-5, the J gene TRBJ2-7, with TRBD1 matching over 7 bases. Germline CDR1 and CDR2: SGHKS and YYEKEE (reference sequence). This CDR3 has 16 residues. J gave up 1 base and V 2 bases, and 9 bases lay outside the gene matches. The CDR3 nucleotides read TGTGCCAGCAGCTTCCGGGACAGATTTCCTTCCTACGAGCAGTACTTC. Residues: CASSFRDRFPSYEQYF.

The chain links TRBV5-8 to TRBJ2-3; possible D gene TRBD1, 6 bases. Between the trimmed V and J ends, which lost 3 bases and 8 bases, there was a span of 16 bases. The CDR3 has 14 residues. Germline V gives CDR1 SGHTS, CDR2 YDEGEE. The CDR3 reads CASSWTAAQSTQYF. Here the CDR3 DNA reads TGTGCCAGCAGCTGGACAGCCGCACAGTCTACGCAGTATTTT.

DNA of the CDR3: TGTGCCAGCAGTGAATGGTCGGGGAGGTGGTCCTATAATTCACCCCTCCACTTT. Translating it yields CASSEWSGRWSYNSPLHF. J is TRBJ1-6 and V is TRBV6-1; D not certain. Germline lookup yields CDR1 MNHNS and CDR2 SASEGT. This CDR3 is built from 18 residues. The germline V and J ends were trimmed by 2 bases and 1 base, with 15 bases remaining between them.

The chain is built from TRBV6-5 and TRBJ1-2; 10 positions agree with TRBD1. V lost 6 bases, J lost 6 bases, and 10 bases stayed unmatched. Germline CDR1 reads MNHEY; CDR2 reads SVGAGI. This CDR3 is 15 amino acids long. CDR3 coding DNA: TGTGCCAGCAGCAAAAAAGGGACAGGGGTCAATGGCTACACCTTC. It specifies CASSKKGTGVNGYTF.

The chain links TRBV10-3 to TRBJ1-1; 7 bases agree with TRBD1. The CDR3 runs 13 residues. Trimming at V came to 9 bases and at J to 0 bases, leaving 4 bases not matched to a gene. Germline V CDR1 and CDR2: ENHRY, SYGVKD. CDR3 bases: TGTGCCATACAGGGACAGTTGAACACTGAAGCTTTCTTT. Its protein is CAIQGQLNTEAFF.

V and J are TRBV6-4 and TRBJ2-3, with 7 positions matching TRBD2. The V gene end was trimmed by 3 bases and the J gene end by 1 base; junction bases not matched to a gene: 10. The germline gives CDR1 MRHNA, CDR2 SNTAGT. The CDR3 contains 17 residues. CDR3 in amino acids: CASSEASGGRRTDTQYF. DNA of the CDR3: TGTGCCAGCAGTGAAGCGTCCGGGGGGAGACGCACAGATACGCAGTATTTT.

This clone was recorded once. The chain carries TRBV1 and TRBJ1-1; TRBD1 reflects the table's D call only, with no check against the DNA. TRBV1 is shown as a pseudogene. This CDR3 is built from 13 residues. The DNA of the CDR3 is TGCACCAGCAGCCCGGGACAGAACACTGAAGCTTTCTTT. Protein: CTSSPGQNTEAFF.

The chain uses TRBV7-2 and TRBJ2-2; D is perhaps TRBD2 (6 bases). Germline-derived CDR1 and CDR2 are SGHTA and FQGNSA. Trimming left V 1 base short and J 2 bases short, with 8 bases between. The CDR3 is made up of 15 amino acids. This chain's CDR3 is CASSLGGANTGELFF. CDR3 DNA sequence: TGTGCCAGCAGCTTAGGCGGGGCTAACACCGGGGAGCTGTTTTTT.

This clone came up once. The chain has TRBV5-4 and TRBJ2-2, with 10 positions matching TRBD2. CDR3 length equals 15 residues. V lost 5 bases to trimming and J lost 5 bases; unmatched junction nucleotides: 6. Germline CDR1 reads SGHNT; CDR2 reads YYREEE (reference sequence). Here the CDR3 reads CASRLAGGRTGELFF. CDR3 in DNA: TGTGCCAGCAGATTAGCGGGGGGAAGGACCGGGGAGCTGTTTTTT.

The genes are TRBV9 and TRBJ2-1; the D gene is possibly TRBD2 (5 bases). The CDR3 contains 15 residues. Trimming stripped 0 bases from V and 5 bases from J, with 12 bases between. Looked up from germline, CDR1 is SGDLS and CDR2 is YYNGEE. Here the CDR3 DNA reads TGTGCCAGCAGCGTAGGGACTGGAACCCACAATGAGCAGTTCTTC. Encoded protein: CASSVGTGTHNEQFF.

The V gene is TRBV18, the J gene TRBJ1-5, with TRBD1 identical over 7 bases. Germline V gives CDR1 KGHSH, CDR2 LQKENI. The CDR3 spans 18 residues. With V trimmed by 3 bases and J by 0 bases, 11 bases remained unmatched. The CDR3: CASSPLAGQLNSNQPQHF. In nucleotides, the CDR3 is TGTGCCAGCTCACCCTTAGCGGGACAGTTGAATAGCAATCAGCCCCAGCATTTT.